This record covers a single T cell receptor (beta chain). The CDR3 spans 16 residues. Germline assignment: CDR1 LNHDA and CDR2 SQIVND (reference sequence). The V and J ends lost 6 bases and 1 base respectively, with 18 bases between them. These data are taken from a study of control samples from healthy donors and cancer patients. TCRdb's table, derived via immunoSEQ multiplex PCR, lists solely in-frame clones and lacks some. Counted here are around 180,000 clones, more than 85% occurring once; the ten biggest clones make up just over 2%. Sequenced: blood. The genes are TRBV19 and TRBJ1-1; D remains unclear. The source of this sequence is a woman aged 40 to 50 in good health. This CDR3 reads CASRPPIFWPNTEAFF. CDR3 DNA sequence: TGTGCCAGTAGACCCCCTATTTTTTGGCCGAACACTGAAGCTTTCTTT.